These 14 T cell receptor beta chains were sequenced from one sample in a study of T cells expressing NK-cell markers. Using the 5' RACE reads, TCRdb records one entry per CDR3 protein without DNA. The sample totals 250,000 to 300,000 distinct CDR3 sequences. Material for sequencing was blood T cells: a sorted CD56 or NKG2C T cell subset, CD4+ or CD8+ T cells, or bulk PBMC T cells (not recorded which). These receptors all stem from a woman between 18 and 70 years old in good health.

V usage is TRBV19 and J usage is TRBJ2-5; TCRdb designates TRBD2, a call that cannot be tested without DNA. The CDR3 covers 13 residues. Germline values: CDR1 LNHDA, CDR2 SQIVND (reference sequence). This chain's CDR3 is CASSTPGLRTQYF.

The rearrangement links TRBV5-1 to TRBJ1-6; TCRdb indicates TRBD1, and absent DNA this call remains unverified. The CDR3 has 18 amino acids. From germline, CDR1 is SGHRS and CDR2 YFSETQ. The CDR3 reads CASSLAGGGHSYNSPLHF.

The V gene is TRBV3-1, the J gene TRBJ1-6. The CDR3 is 13 amino acids. Germline V gives CDR1 LGHDT, CDR2 YNNKEL (reference sequence). This CDR3 is CASSQGGWSPLHF.

V usage is TRBV12-3 or TRBV12-4 and J usage is TRBJ2-5. This CDR3 region has 14 residues. The CDR3 sequence: CASSFLGVQETQYF.

The V gene is TRBV4-2, the J gene TRBJ1-1; TCRdb's assignment of TRBD1 cannot be checked, as there is no DNA. Germline V gene lookup returns CDR1 LGHNA and CDR2 YNFKEQ. The CDR3 is made up of 14 amino acids. The CDR3 loop reads CASRNQDGGTEAFF.

The rearrangement links TRBV28 to TRBJ1-1; TCRdb outputs TRBD1, but without DNA this stays unchecked. CDR1 MDHEN and CDR2 SYDVKM come from the germline V gene. This CDR3 is built from 14 residues. CDR3 protein: CASRDGTGGTEAFF.

The V gene is TRBV20-1, the J gene TRBJ2-2; there is no DNA to check the TCRdb D call of TRBD2. CDR1 is DFQATT and CDR2 is SNEGSKA in the germline V gene (reference sequence). The CDR3 loop spans 14 amino acids. CDR3: CSARSAGGPGELFF.

The V and J genes are TRBV29-1 and TRBJ1-1; TCRdb lists TRBD1, though no DNA is available to test this call. This CDR3 comprises 13 residues. Germline assignment: CDR1 SQVTM and CDR2 ANQGSEA. CDR3 region: CSVPSYRGTEAFF.

This rearrangement joins TRBV29-1 to TRBJ2-5; TCRdb lists TRBD2, though no DNA is available to test this call. This CDR3 contains 16 residues. The germline V gene has CDR1 SQVTM and CDR2 ANQGSEA. The CDR3 reads CSVTGLAGLNQETQYF.

The chain carries TRBV7-2 and TRBJ2-1; TCRdb selects TRBD1, and the lack of DNA leaves this call unchecked. There are 14 residues in the CDR3. Per the germline V gene, CDR1 is SGHTA and CDR2 is FQGNSA. The CDR3 spells CASSLRGGAGEQFF. Full variable domain (outside the CDR3, taken from reference TRBV7-2 and TRBJ2-1): GAGVSQSPSNKVTEKGKDVELRCDPISGHTALYWYRQSLGQGLEFLIYFQGNSAPDKSGLPSDRFSAERTGGSVSTLTIQRTQQEDSAVYLCASSLRGGAGEQFFGPGTRLTVL.

CDR3 sequence: CASSLQVSTEAFF. The chain has TRBV7-3 and TRBJ1-1. Germline V gives CDR1 SGHTA, CDR2 FQGTGA. The CDR3 is made up of 13 amino acids.

J is TRBJ2-1 and V is TRBV9; TCRdb proposes TRBD1, but this gene call is untestable without DNA. The germline CDR1 and CDR2 sequences are SGDLS and YYNGEE. This CDR3 has 15 amino acids. CDR3 protein: CASSVVPVPYNEQFF.

This sequence joins TRBV19 and TRBJ1-1; there is no DNA to check the TCRdb D call of TRBD1. This CDR3 is built from 15 residues. Germline CDR1 and CDR2: LNHDA and SQIVND (reference sequence). The chain's CDR3 is CASSTRAGWNTEAFF.

The V gene is TRBV11-2, the J gene TRBJ2-3; no DNA is available, so the TRBD1 call from TCRdb remains unchecked. This CDR3 contains 17 residues. Germline CDR1 is SGHAT and CDR2 is FQNNGV. This CDR3 reads CASSPSPGKDGTDTQYF.